Listed below are T cell receptor beta chains from one sample, sequenced in a study of blood T cell repertoires in COVID-19. This table comes from immunoSEQ multiplex PCR, and its TCRdb copy is limited to in-frame clones, with some not included. This repertoire shows some 200,000 clones, 84% found once; its top ten account for roughly 2.4%. Sequenced sample: peripheral blood. The receptors were gathered from a woman aged 60-70 years with acute or convalescent COVID-19. Each CDR3 is given with its conserved first and last residue. D genes are given only for firm matches. Size tells how often a clone was seen (once, few, many) or the class of an expanded clone, and some rows leave it out.

J,size,V,D,DNA,CDR3
TRBJ2-1,-,TRBV3-1/TRBV3-2,TRBD2,TGTGCCAGCAGCCGGTTGGCGGGGGGGCCGAGCGAGCAGTTCTTC,CASSRLAGGPSEQFF
TRBJ1-5,-,TRBV28,-,TGTGCCAGCAGTCCCGGACAGAGCAATCAGCCCCAGCATTTT,CASSPGQSNQPQHF
TRBJ2-7,many,TRBV6-5,-,TGTGCCAGCAGTTACGCCCAAACAGGGAACCCCTACGAGCAGTACTTC,CASSYAQTGNPYEQYF
TRBJ2-1,-,TRBV2,TRBD1,TGTGCCAGCAGTGACTTTATCTCCCGGGACAGGGCGATCAATGAGCAGTTCTTC,CASSDFISRDRAINEQFF
TRBJ1-1,once,TRBV5-4,-,TGTGCCAGCAGCTTGGGGCAGGGGAGGAACACTGAAGCTTTCTTT,CASSLGQGRNTEAFF
TRBJ2-5,-,TRBV3-1/TRBV3-2,TRBD1,TGTGCCAGCAGCCAAGAAAGGGACAGGGGGCGGAAAAAAGAGACCCAGTACTTC,CASSQERDRGRKKETQYF
TRBJ1-1,-,TRBV5-1,-,TGCGCCAGCAGCCCCGGGAGGGCGAACACTGAAGCTTTCTTT,CASSPGRANTEAFF
TRBJ2-3,-,TRBV3-1/TRBV3-2,-,TGTGCCAGCACCCCCCGGGCAGGGGTAACAGATACGCAGTATTTT,CASTPRAGVTDTQYF
TRBJ1-4,-,TRBV7-9,-,TGTGCCAGCAGCCATAAAGGGGTGACTAATGAAAAACTGTTTTTT,CASSHKGVTNEKLFF
TRBJ1-2,-,TRBV6-6,-,TGTGCCAGCAATCTACGCCGGGACTATGGCTACACCTTC,CASNLRRDYGYTF
TRBJ2-2,-,TRBV5-4,-,TGTGCCAGCAGCCGAGGTTGGCAGACCACCGGGGAGCTGTTTTTT,CASSRGWQTTGELFF
TRBJ1-2,-,TRBV25-1,-,TGTGCCAGCAGGAGGGGGGGGGATAACTATGGCTACACCTTC,CASRRGGDNYGYTF
TRBJ1-5,-,TRBV3-1/TRBV3-2,TRBD1,TGTGCCAGCAGCCAAGTCCTAGGGGGCGGGCAGCCCCAGCATTTT,CASSQVLGGGQPQHF
TRBJ1-3,-,TRBV30,-,TGTGCCTGGAGCGGAACTGGGGGACTCGGGTCTGGAAACACCATATATTTT,CAWSGTGGLGSGNTIYF
TRBJ1-1,once,TRBV5-1,-,TGCGCCAGCAGCTTGGAGTTCGACAGGCCGAACACTGAAGCTTTCTTT,CASSLEFDRPNTEAFF
TRBJ2-3,once,TRBV19,TRBD1,TGTGCCAGTAGTATAGGGACAGGGAAAAGCACAGATACGCAGTATTTT,CASSIGTGKSTDTQYF
TRBJ2-1,-,TRBV6-2/TRBV6-3,-,TGTGCCAGCAGCTCCGGTCGAAACAATGAGCAGTTCTTC,CASSSGRNNEQFF
TRBJ2-3,-,TRBV9,TRBD2,TGTGCCAGCAGCGTAGGCGGGGGGGCCTCAGATACGCAGTATTTT,CASSVGGGASDTQYF
TRBJ2-3,-,TRBV7-9,-,TGTGCCAGCAGCACTCCGGGACTTTACACAGATACGCAGTATTTT,CASSTPGLYTDTQYF
TRBJ2-6,few,TRBV4-2,-,TGTGCCAGCAGCCAAGAGGGGTCCGGGCGGGGGCTGATTCAATCTGGGGCCAACGTCCTGACTTTC,CASSQEGSGRGLIQSGANVLTF
TRBJ2-2,-,TRBV19,TRBD1,TGTGCCAGTAGTGTAGGGGGCCGAACCGGGGAGCTGTTTTTT,CASSVGGRTGELFF
TRBJ1-1,-,TRBV19,TRBD1,TGTGCCAGTAGTTCAAGACGGACAGGGAACACTGAAGCTTTCTTT,CASSSRRTGNTEAFF
TRBJ2-2,-,TRBV15,TRBD1,TGTGCCACCAGCAGTCCTTCCGACAGGGTAAACACCGGGGAGCTGTTTTTT,CATSSPSDRVNTGELFF
TRBJ2-7,few,TRBV30,TRBD2,TGTGCCTGGAGTTACAGCGGGGTTTACGAGCAGTACTTC,CAWSYSGVYEQYF
TRBJ1-3,many,TRBV9,-,TGTGCCAGCAGCCCGGGGGGGCTAGCTGGAAACACCATATATTTT,CASSPGGLAGNTIYF
TRBJ1-5,-,TRBV19,TRBD1,TGTGCCAGTAGTATAGGGACAGGGGTAGGGGTTCAGCCCCAGCATTTT,CASSIGTGVGVQPQHF
TRBJ2-7,-,TRBV19,-,TGTGCCAGTAGTATAGCGGTCGGCGAGCAGTACTTC,CASSIAVGEQYF
TRBJ2-7,-,TRBV18,TRBD1,TGTGCCAGCTCCCTTGGGGCAGGGGGCGAGCAGTACTTC,CASSLGAGGEQYF
TRBJ1-6,-,TRBV12-3/TRBV12-4,-,TGTGCCAGCAGTTTGAGCTATAATTCACCCCTCCACTTT,CASSLSYNSPLHF
TRBJ2-7,-,TRBV5-4,TRBD1,TGTGCCAGCAGCTTGGCCCCGACAGGGCGCTCCTACGAGCAGTACTTC,CASSLAPTGRSYEQYF
TRBJ2-3,-,TRBV9,TRBD2,TGTGCCAGCAGCGGAAGCGGGGGGGCAGATACGCAGTATTTT,CASSGSGGADTQYF